One and the same sample provided the 7 T cell receptor beta chains below, sequenced in a study of read filtering for tumor transcriptome and immune sequencing. Molecular barcoded adaptors covering alpha/delta and beta/gamma chains were used on 400 ng RNA. TCRdb re-called the reads through MiXCR, storing one row per CDR3 protein. The data contain 40,000 or so distinct CDR3 sequences, 10% to 15% of them seen just once; the ten biggest clones take up approximately 34%. Sequenced input: a population of CD138-negative cells sorted from bone marrow. Source of these receptors: a donor aged 40 or over with multiple myeloma.

Note on this clonotype: Being one base from a much bigger clone, this may be a read error. The CDR3 reads CASSAYRTDITGTQYF. CDR3 nucleotides: TGTGCCAGCAGTGCTTATCGGACGGATATCACAGGTACGCAGTATTTT. The rearrangement joins TRBV6-2 or TRBV6-3 to TRBJ2-3, with D possibly TRBD1 on 5 matching bases. Germline V gene lookup returns CDR1 MNHEY and CDR2 SVGEGT. The CDR3 sequence is 16 residues long.

The sample holds many counts of this clonotype. The rearrangement links TRBV11-2 to TRBJ1-6, with 7 bases identical to TRBD1. The germline V gene has CDR1 SGHAT and CDR2 FQNNGV. Trimming cost V 5 bases and J 6 bases; bases outside gene matches: 4. The CDR3 totals 14 residues. CDR3 residues: CASSPGQTNSPLHF. The CDR3 nucleotides are TGTGCCAGCAGCCCGGGACAGACTAATTCACCCCTCCACTTT.

This clonotype occurred many times. The chain has TRBV29-1 and TRBJ2-4, with D possibly TRBD1 on 5 matching bases. This CDR3 has 15 residues. The germline V gene encodes CDR1 SQVTM and CDR2 ANQGSEA. V was pared by 5 bases and J by 0 bases, with 14 bases between. CDR3 in DNA: TGCAGCGTTATTATCAGGGATCTAGCCAAAAACATTCAGTACTTC. It translates to CSVIIRDLAKNIQYF.

This clonotype was found many times. The chain recombines TRBV11-1 with TRBJ1-1, with no clear D. The CDR3 is 12 amino acids. Germline V gene lookup returns CDR1 SGHAT and CDR2 FQDESV (reference sequence). Trimming took 5 bases from V and 8 from J, leaving 12 bases between them. The CDR3 DNA is TGTGCCAGCAGCCCGGGCCTCTCCGAAGCTTTCTTT. Its translation: CASSPGLSEAFF.

Worth noting for this clonotype: This may be a read error, as it is one base from a much larger clone. The V and J genes are TRBV6-6 and TRBJ1-1; D call uncertain. CDR1 and CDR2 from the germline V gene are MNHNY and SVGAGI (reference sequence). Between the trimmed V and J ends, which lost 0 bases and 1 base, there was a span of 6 bases. This CDR3 has 14 amino acids. CDR3 sequence reads: CASSYSRKNTEAFF. CDR3 bases: TGTGCCAGCAGTTACTCGAGGAAGAACACTGAAGCTTTCTTT.

This clonotype was detected ten times or more. The V and J genes are TRBV29-1 and TRBJ2-3; 8 nucleotides line up with TRBD1. Looked up from germline, CDR1 is SQVTM and CDR2 is ANQGSEA. CDR3 size: 13 residues. V shed 4 bases and J 5 bases; nucleotides not matched to a gene: 5. CDR3 DNA: TGCAGCGTTGGGACAGGGTACCGAGATACGCAGTATTTT. Its translation is CSVGTGYRDTQYF.

This clonotype was seen more than once but under ten times. This chain uses TRBV30 with TRBJ1-4; D not certain. In germline, CDR1 is GTSNPN, CDR2 SVGIG (reference sequence). The CDR3 covers 13 residues. Trimming pared 2 bases from V and 8 bases from J, leaving 12 bases between. The CDR3 bases are TGTGCCTGGAGTATAAGGTTTGGGGAAAAACTGTTTTTT. Translating gives CAWSIRFGEKLFF.